The 16 T cell receptor beta chains below come from one sample, sequenced in a study of OX40 agonist ivuxolimab in advanced cancers. The data were produced by immunoSEQ multiplex PCR, yet TCRdb's version contains in-frame clones alone and is incomplete. The table has about 73,000 clones, approximately 86% seen once. Sequencing was performed on CD4+ or CD8+ T cells sorted from blood, taken in a trial of the OX40 agonist ivuxolimab. Source of these receptors: an adult with an advanced solid tumor such as melanoma, head and neck, liver or kidney cancer.

The chain links TRBV5-8 to TRBJ1-1; D unresolved. Trimming left V 5 bases short and J 8 bases short, with 10 bases between. The germline gives CDR1 SGHTS, CDR2 YDEGEE. The CDR3 consists of 11 residues. The CDR3: CASSFDQEAFF. DNA of the CDR3: TGTGCCAGCAGTTTCGATCAAGAAGCTTTCTTT.

The genes are TRBV7-2 and TRBJ2-1; the D is unclear. CDR1 and CDR2 from the germline V gene are SGHTA and FQGNSA. V was pared by 1 base and J by 0 bases, with 7 bases between. This CDR3 has 15 residues. CDR3 region: CASSLGAASYNEQFF. CDR3 sequence (DNA): TGTGCCAGCAGCTTAGGGGCAGCCTCCTACAATGAGCAGTTCTTC.

The chain combines TRBV5-1 with TRBJ1-1; possible D gene TRBD1, 5 bases. With 0 bases removed from V and 5 bases from J, the gap between germline ends came to 8 bases. CDR1 is SGHRS and CDR2 is YFSETQ in the germline V gene. This CDR3 has 13 amino acids. CDR3 residues: CASSLVWGTEAFF. The CDR3 DNA follows: TGCGCCAGCAGCTTGGTATGGGGGACTGAAGCTTTCTTT.

This rearrangement joins TRBV4-1 to TRBJ2-6, with D hard to call. This CDR3 is built from 16 residues. Germline V gene lookup returns CDR1 MGHRA and CDR2 YSYEKL. Deletions cut 1 base from V and 0 bases from J, with 7 bases between. The CDR3 loop is CASSQALLSGANVLTF. The CDR3 DNA follows: TGCGCCAGCAGCCAAGCACTGCTCTCTGGGGCCAACGTCCTGACTTTC.

This chain connects TRBV10-3 to TRBJ2-7; D is undetermined. Germline values: CDR1 ENHRY, CDR2 SYGVKD. This CDR3 is built from 16 residues. Trimming removed 4 bases at V and 0 bases at J, with 16 bases between. CDR3 sequence: CAISVGETQSSYEQYF. The CDR3 nucleotides are TGTGCCATCAGTGTTGGAGAGACCCAAAGCTCCTACGAGCAGTACTTC.

Regarding this clone: Different DNA sequences within this sample yield the same CDR3. This chain joins TRBV28 and TRBJ2-3; tentative D call: TRBD2 (5 bases). The CDR3 runs to 14 residues. In germline, CDR1 is MDHEN, CDR2 SYDVKM. Trimming took 7 bases from V and 2 from J, leaving 13 bases between them. CDR3 sequence (DNA): TGTGCCAGCACCTTGGGCGGGTTCACAGATACGCAGTATTTT. It is translated as CASTLGGFTDTQYF.

The chain employs TRBV7-3 and TRBJ2-5; 7 bases agree with TRBD2. CDR1 and CDR2 (germline): SGHTA, FQGTGA. V dropped 4 bases and J dropped 5; count of bases not matched to a gene: 7. This CDR3 is 14 amino acids long. DNA for the CDR3: TGTGCCAGCAGCTGGGGTGTGGGAGGGGAGACCCAGTACTTC. Its protein is CASSWGVGGETQYF. Full variable domain (remainder filled in from reference TRBV7-3 and TRBJ2-5): GAGVSQTPSNKVTEKGKYVELRCDPISGHTALYWYRQSLGQGPEFLIYFQGTGAADDSGLPNDRFFAVRPEGSVSTLKIQRTERGDSAVYLCASSWGVGGETQYFGPGTRLLVL.

The table lists this clone with a count of one. The rearrangement links TRBV6-4 to TRBJ2-7, with 9 bases aligning to TRBD2. CDR3 length: 17 residues. V trimming: 3 bases; J trimming: 0 bases; junction bases outside the gene matches: 9. Germline lookup yields CDR1 MRHNA and CDR2 SNTAGT. The CDR3 coding sequence is TGTGCCAGCAGTGATCCCGAGAGCGGGAGGAGCTCCTACGAGCAGTACTTC. Translating gives CASSDPESGRSSYEQYF.

The chain is built from TRBV19 and TRBJ1-1; D not resolved. Trimming left V 3 bases short and J 0 bases short, with 11 bases between. This CDR3 spans 15 amino acids. The V gene's germline CDR1 is LNHDA and CDR2 SQIVND (reference sequence). The DNA for the CDR3 is TGTGCCAGTAGTATGGGGAGGGTGGTGAACACTGAAGCTTTCTTT. This translates into CASSMGRVVNTEAFF.

The rearrangement joins TRBV27 to TRBJ2-3, with 10 nucleotides matching TRBD2. Germline V CDR1 and CDR2: MNHEY, SMNVEV (reference sequence). J lost 1 base, V lost 2 bases, and 6 bases had no gene match. This CDR3 has 17 amino acids. For the CDR3, the DNA is TGTGCCAGCAGTTTAAGGTTGGGGACTAGCGGCACAGATACGCAGTATTTT. Amino acid sequence: CASSLRLGTSGTDTQYF.

The chain employs TRBV10-3 and TRBJ1-6, with unresolved D. Deletions cut 2 bases from V and 4 bases from J, with 6 bases between. CDR3 length: 14 amino acids. Germline CDR1 is ENHRY and CDR2 is SYGVKD. The CDR3 DNA is TGTGCCATCAGTGAGGGCAGGTATAATTCACCCCTCCACTTT. This gives the protein CAISEGRYNSPLHF.

The gene calls are TRBV29-1 and TRBJ2-5; D call uncertain. The CDR3 contains 12 residues. Germline V gene data show CDR1 as SQVTM and CDR2 as ANQGSEA. V shed 3 bases and J shed 5 bases, with 10 bases lying between them. The CDR3 sequence is CSVDVGVETQYF. Written as DNA, the CDR3 is TGCAGCGTTGACGTGGGTGTGGAGACCCAGTACTTC.

The chain has TRBV6-9 and TRBJ1-1, with D hard to call. Germline V gene lookup returns CDR1 MNHGY and CDR2 SVAAGI. The CDR3 is 12 residues long. V lost 2 bases to trimming and J lost 2 bases, with 3 bases between them. Here the CDR3 DNA reads TGTGCCAGCAGTTATAAAAACACTGAAGCTTTCTTT. This codes for CASSYKNTEAFF.

The CDR3 is CASSLDVENTEAFF. In nucleotides, the CDR3 is TGTGCCAGCAGCTTAGATGTGGAGAACACTGAAGCTTTCTTT. V usage is TRBV7-9 and J usage is TRBJ1-1; no definite D call. The CDR3 consists of 14 residues. Trimming took off 1 base at V and 1 base at J, with 7 bases between the two ends. Per the germline V gene, CDR1 is SEHNR and CDR2 is FQNEAQ (reference sequence).

V and J are TRBV7-9 and TRBJ2-5; the D is unclear. Germline lookup yields CDR1 SEHNR and CDR2 FQNEAQ (reference sequence). The CDR3 length is 13 residues. Deletions cut 3 bases from V and 7 bases from J, with 12 bases between. CDR3 amino acids: CASSFDGPGTQYF. CDR3 sequence (DNA): TGTGCCAGCAGCTTCGACGGCCCTGGGACCCAGTACTTC.

The J gene is TRBJ2-1, the V gene TRBV18, with no clear D. Germline loops: CDR1 KGHSH, CDR2 LQKENI. This CDR3 is built from 15 residues. The ends were cut back, 3 bases at V and 4 bases at J, with 13 bases in the middle. CDR3 in DNA: TGTGCCAGCTCACCCGGGTTTGACGGTTACAATGAGCAGTTCTTC. Translating gives CASSPGFDGYNEQFF.